This T cell receptor beta chain was documented in a study of PD-1 blockade in mismatch repair-deficient tumors. Study overall: Patients had more than ten mismatch repair-deficient cancer types, all previously treated and progressing. Study conclusions and caveats: After pembrolizumab, tumor-resident clones rose rapidly, then generally contracted before radiologic responses.

CDR3 size: 16 residues. The junction had 12 bases not matched to a gene; V was cut back by 5 bases and J by 3 bases. CDR1 SGHTS and CDR2 YDEGEE come from the germline V gene. PCR or immunohistochemistry showed mismatch repair deficiency in every enrolled patient. About this clone itself: Its antigen is not known.

Profiled with immunoSEQ multiplex PCR; TCRdb holds only in-frame clones, not every one. This table holds around 48,000 clones, approximately 78% found once. The sequencing used peripheral blood, collected 4 weeks after starting pembrolizumab. The clonotype was recovered from an adult with mismatch repair-deficient cancer. The chain recombines TRBV5-8 with TRBJ2-7; 9 nucleotides line up with TRBD1. The DNA for the CDR3 is TGTGCCAGCAGGAGGACAGGGGCGACCCTCGGCTACGAGCAGTACTTC. Translating it yields CASRRTGATLGYEQYF.